The 28 T cell receptor beta chains below were found in one sample sequenced in a study of T cell repertoires in cytomegalovirus infection. TCRdb recomputed calls from the reads with MiXCR, one row per CDR3 protein. The data contain 830,000 or so distinct CDR3 sequences, 32% of them singletons. For these receptors, no antigen is known. The sample was cultured CD8+ T cells from PBMCs, taken from culture after CMV antigen stimulation. These receptors originate from a human donor in good health (CMV status not recorded). Some clones in this sample may be carry-over from other donors' samples.

This clonotype was counted only a few times. The chain joins TRBV20-1 to TRBJ1-5; D ambiguous. The CDR3 loop spans 16 amino acids. CDR1 is DFQATT, CDR2 SNEGSKA, per germline (reference sequence). V was cut by 0 bases and J by 5 bases, with 17 bases left in between. This CDR3 is CSARDPNALDDQPQHF. The CDR3 coding sequence is TGCAGTGCTAGAGATCCGAATGCCTTAGATGATCAGCCCCAGCATTTT.

In its sample, this clonotype was seen a few times. The V call is TRBV4-2, the J call TRBJ2-3; D is possibly TRBD1 or TRBD2 (6 bases each). CDR1 and CDR2 (germline): LGHNA, YNFKEQ. The ends were cut back, 8 bases at V and 2 bases at J, with 8 bases in the middle. The CDR3 sequence is 12 residues long. In DNA, the CDR3 is TGTGCCAGCCGGGGGCACACAGATACGCAGTATTTT. Protein: CASRGHTDTQYF.

This clonotype was counted a few times. This chain links TRBV11-1 with TRBJ2-1; D is ambiguous. This CDR3 is 14 amino acids long. Germline loops: CDR1 SGHAT, CDR2 FQDESV (reference sequence). Trimming cost V 0 bases and J 7 bases, with 10 bases left between them. The CDR3 reads CASSLAAMGNEQFF. The CDR3 DNA reads TGTGCCAGCAGCTTAGCAGCGATGGGGAATGAGCAGTTCTTC.

The chain uses TRBV7-9 and TRBJ2-3; 9 bases agree with TRBD1. CDR3 length equals 17 residues. The V gene end was trimmed by 3 bases and the J gene end by 6 bases; junction bases not matched to a gene: 13. CDR1 and CDR2 (germline): SEHNR, FQNEAQ (reference sequence). The CDR3 DNA reads TGTGCCAGCAGCTTGGCCCTAAGACAGGGGGTTGGGGATACGCAGTATTTT. It yields the protein CASSLALRQGVGDTQYF. The full variable domain, with the rest looked up from reference TRBV7-9 and TRBJ2-3, is DTGVSQNPRHKITKRGQNVTFRCDPISEHNRLYWYRQTLGQGPEFLTYFQNEAQLEKSRLLSDRFSAERPKGSFSTLEIQRTEQGDSAMYLCASSLALRQGVGDTQYFGPGTRLTVL.

J is TRBJ2-5 and V is TRBV4-1; the D gene could be TRBD1 or TRBD2 (5 bases each). Germline V lookup: CDR1 MGHRA, CDR2 YSYEKL. Trimming removed 4 bases at V and 5 bases at J, with 14 bases between. CDR3 length: 14 residues. As DNA, the CDR3 is TGCGCCAGCAGCCTTTCAGGGAGTTGGGAGACCCAGTACTTC. Translating it yields CASSLSGSWETQYF.

The sample holds one count of this clonotype. V is TRBV12-3 or TRBV12-4 and J is TRBJ2-5; either TRBD1 or TRBD2 may supply D (5 bases each). V lost 6 bases and J 1 base, leaving 15 bases between the germline ends. The CDR3 consists of 15 residues. The CDR3 reads CASRFLWDVQETQYF. CDR3 nucleotides: TGTGCCAGCAGGTTTCTATGGGACGTCCAAGAGACCCAGTACTTC.

The chain joins TRBV11-2 to TRBJ2-7, with no clear D. This CDR3 spans 15 amino acids. Germline V gene sequence: CDR1 SGHAT, CDR2 FQNNGV. Trimming cost V 5 bases and J 0 bases, with 14 bases left between them. CDR3 region: CASSPPFGFSYEQYV. CDR3 DNA: TGTGCCAGCAGCCCCCCCTTTGGGTTCTCCTACGAGCAGTACGTC.

This clonotype was seen only a few times. The chain employs TRBV28 and TRBJ1-6; the D is unclear. There are 16 residues in the CDR3. Per germline, CDR1 MDHEN and CDR2 SYDVKM. V gave up 7 bases and J gave up 2 bases, with 15 bases separating them. The CDR3 reads CASIGAFNPYNSPLHF. CDR3 in DNA: TGTGCCAGCATAGGCGCCTTCAACCCCTATAATTCACCCCTCCACTTT.

V usage is TRBV7-2 and J usage is TRBJ1-1, with D uncertain. The CDR3 runs to 15 residues. Germline values: CDR1 SGHTA, CDR2 FQGNSA. Trimming took 1 base from V and 4 from J, leaving 13 bases between them. This chain's CDR3 is CASSLDGWVGTEAFF. DNA of the CDR3: TGTGCCAGCAGCTTAGATGGGTGGGTGGGCACTGAAGCTTTCTTT.

This chain links TRBV10-3 with TRBJ1-1; D possibly corresponds to TRBD1 (5 bases). This CDR3 has 15 amino acids. V lost 2 bases to trimming and J lost 6 bases, with 16 bases between them. Germline CDR1 reads ENHRY; CDR2 reads SYGVKD. The CDR3, as DNA: TGTGCCATCAGTGAGGTCAGGGCGGGAAACGCTGAAGCTTTCTTT. Its protein product is CAISEVRAGNAEAFF.

CDR3 sequence reads: CASSPTGTFGNYGYTF. As DNA, the CDR3 is TGTGCCAGCTCACCCACAGGAACTTTCGGCAACTATGGCTACACCTTC. The chain couples TRBV18 to TRBJ1-2, with TRBD1 as a possible D gene (5 bases). The CDR3 has 16 residues. Germline lookup yields CDR1 KGHSH and CDR2 LQKENI. Trimming left V 3 bases short and J 2 bases short, with 16 bases between.

The rearrangement joins TRBV5-4 to TRBJ2-2; D uncertain. Germline V gene sequence: CDR1 SGHNT, CDR2 YYREEE (reference sequence). The CDR3 spans 11 residues. The V gene lost 6 bases and the J gene lost 6 bases, with 6 bases spanning the gap. Here the CDR3 reads CASTLAGELFF. CDR3 nucleotide sequence: TGTGCCAGCACCCTGGCCGGGGAGCTGTTTTTT.

This clonotype has more than one count but fewer than ten. The chain combines TRBV2 with TRBJ1-5; D is ambiguous. The CDR3 runs 16 residues. V gave up 1 base and J gave up 4 bases, with 14 bases separating them. The germline V gene has CDR1 SNHLY and CDR2 FYNNEI. The CDR3 DNA reads TGTGCCAGCAGTGAAGATGTTTTGCTTTGGAATCAGCCCCAGCATTTT. It specifies CASSEDVLLWNQPQHF.

The chain uses TRBV2 and TRBJ1-2; TRBD1 might be the D (6 bases). This CDR3 has 14 residues. Germline V gives CDR1 SNHLY, CDR2 FYNNEI. With 8 bases removed from V and 3 bases from J, the gap between germline ends came to 16 bases. The CDR3 region is CASLSYGQYYGYTF. As DNA, the CDR3 is TGTGCCAGCCTGTCCTACGGACAGTACTATGGCTACACCTTC.

The table lists this clonotype with a few counts. The gene calls are TRBV7-3 and TRBJ1-2; tentatively, D is TRBD1 (5 bases). With 2 bases removed from V and 3 bases from J, the gap between germline ends came to 10 bases. Germline V gives CDR1 SGHTA, CDR2 FQGTGA. CDR3 length equals 14 residues. The CDR3 sequence is CASSLYSGHYGYTF. The CDR3, as DNA: TGTGCCAGCAGCTTATATTCAGGGCACTATGGCTACACCTTC.

This chain uses TRBV24-1 with TRBJ2-1; D may be TRBD1 or TRBD2 (5 bases each). CDR1 is KGHDR, CDR2 SFDVKD, per germline. V was pared by 4 bases and J by 4 bases, with 13 bases between. The CDR3 consists of 15 residues. The CDR3 nucleotides are TGTGCCACCAGTGACCCCCTGAGGGGATACAATGAGCAGTTCTTC. Its protein product is CATSDPLRGYNEQFF.

This clonotype was picked up a small number of times. This chain links TRBV4-1 with TRBJ2-5; the match to TRBD1 covers 7 bases. Looked up from germline, CDR1 is MGHRA and CDR2 is YSYEKL. Trimming removed 2 bases from V and 5 bases from J; junction bases left unmatched: 8. CDR3 length equals 15 residues. The CDR3 here is CASSQLETGSETQYF. The CDR3 DNA reads as TGCGCCAGCAGCCAACTCGAGACAGGGTCGGAGACCCAGTACTTC.

This sequence joins TRBV15 and TRBJ2-1; 10 bases map to TRBD2. The germline CDR1 and CDR2 sequences are LNHNV and YYDKDF (reference sequence). The CDR3 length is 14 residues. After removal of 8 bases from V and 5 bases from J, the junction contained 6 bases not matched to a gene. In DNA form, the CDR3 reads TGTGCCACCGCTATAGCGGGGGGACACAATGAGCAGTTCTTC. Residues: CATAIAGGHNEQFF.

The chain recombines TRBV4-1 with TRBJ2-1; TRBD2 agrees at 7 bases. CDR1 and CDR2 (germline): MGHRA, YSYEKL. V trimming: 1 base; J trimming: 4 bases; junction bases outside the gene matches: 7. This CDR3 is built from 16 residues. The CDR3 here is CASSQGRGEFYNEQFF. The CDR3 nucleotides read TGCGCCAGCAGCCAAGGACGGGGGGAGTTTTACAATGAGCAGTTCTTC.

This clonotype was detected ten times or more. The J gene is TRBJ2-1, the V gene TRBV27, with D unclear. The V and J ends lost 0 bases and 9 bases respectively, with 9 bases between them. CDR1 and CDR2 from the germline V gene are MNHEY and SMNVEV (reference sequence). The CDR3 is 13 amino acids. The CDR3 loop is CASSLSRSGEQFF. The CDR3 DNA follows: TGTGCCAGCAGTTTATCCAGGTCGGGTGAGCAGTTCTTC.

The chain employs TRBV27 and TRBJ1-1; D gene uncertain. The CDR3 has 14 amino acids. The germline gives CDR1 MNHEY, CDR2 SMNVEV (reference sequence). V was clipped by 6 bases and J by 0 bases, with 11 bases between them. CDR3 protein: CASSQKVVNTEAFF. The CDR3 DNA is TGTGCCAGCAGCCAAAAGGTGGTGAACACTGAAGCTTTCTTT.

Concerning this clonotype: Compared with germline, one end of the junction differs, possibly owing to a read error. The chain links TRBV12-3 or TRBV12-4 to TRBJ2-5, with unresolved D. This CDR3 comprises 13 residues. The CDR3, as DNA: TGTGTCAGCAGTTTAAGGCAAGAGGAGACCCAGTACTTC. Translation: CVSSLRQEETQYF.

This clonotype was counted a few times. The chain combines TRBV4-1 with TRBJ1-1; 8 bases map to TRBD1. The V segment lost 4 bases and the J segment 3 bases; nucleotides outside the gene matches: 10. This CDR3 is 16 amino acids long. Germline V gene lookup returns CDR1 MGHRA and CDR2 YSYEKL. The CDR3 region is CASSRPRTGGDTEAFF. In DNA form, the CDR3 reads TGCGCCAGCAGCCGACCGCGAACAGGGGGAGACACTGAAGCTTTCTTT.

At least ten counts were recorded for this clonotype. V is TRBV7-9 and J is TRBJ2-2; TRBD2 is a possible D gene (7 bases). V was shortened by 4 bases and J by 3 bases, with 15 bases between the two germline ends. The germline gives CDR1 SEHNR, CDR2 FQNEAQ (reference sequence). The CDR3 runs 16 residues. Written as DNA, the CDR3 is TGTGCCAGCAGCTCGAAGGGGGGGCCCGACACCGGGGAGCTGTTTTTT. Translated: CASSSKGGPDTGELFF.

The V and J genes are TRBV7-9 and TRBJ2-7; D unresolved. This CDR3 has 14 amino acids. Germline V CDR1 and CDR2: SEHNR, FQNEAQ (reference sequence). V lost 4 bases and J lost 2, with 12 bases in between. CDR3 nucleotides: TGTGCCAGCAGCTCCGCCGAGCTGCCCTACGAGCAGTACGTC. Protein sequence: CASSSAELPYEQYV.

The V gene is TRBV6-5, the J gene TRBJ2-1; tentatively, D is TRBD1 or TRBD2 (6 bases each). The CDR3 is made up of 11 amino acids. Per the germline V gene, CDR1 is MNHEY and CDR2 is SVGAGI. V was shortened by 6 bases and J by 14 bases, with 14 bases between the two germline ends. The CDR3 DNA reads as TGTGCCAGCAGCCGTGGGGGGCCCGAGTTCTTC. Amino acids: CASSRGGPEFF.

This chain uses TRBV19 with TRBJ1-2; 7 bases fit TRBD1. Germline V CDR1 and CDR2: LNHDA, SQIVND (reference sequence). V lost 7 bases, J lost 3 bases, and 8 bases stayed unmatched. CDR3 length: 14 residues. The DNA of the CDR3 is TGTGCCAGTACGCCAATAACAGGGGACTATGGCTACACCTTC. It specifies CASTPITGDYGYTF.

This clonotype has just a few counts. The chain links TRBV27 to TRBJ1-1; D is perhaps TRBD1 (6 bases). V lost 7 bases and J 0 bases, leaving 9 bases between the germline ends. Looked up from germline, CDR1 is MNHEY and CDR2 is SMNVEV (reference sequence). This CDR3 region has 13 residues. This CDR3 is CASNTGLNTEAFF. Written as DNA, the CDR3 is TGTGCCAGCAACACAGGGTTGAACACTGAAGCTTTCTTT.